Presented here are 27 T cell receptor beta chains from one specimen sequenced in a study of molecular identifiers for immune sequencing clone quantification. Each CDR3 protein gets one entry after TCRdb re-called the PCR reads with MiXCR. Of 63,000 or so distinct CDR3 sequences listed, under 20% are singletons. The sequenced material came from naive CD8+ T cells from blood, with Jurkat cell RNA spiked in. The subset is: FACS-sorted CD8+CD4-CCR7+CD45RA+ naive T cells. Source of these receptors: a human donor in good health. Some libraries in this study had Jurkat cell RNA spiked in.

V gene TRBV2 combines with J gene TRBJ1-1; no firm D call. V lost 6 bases to trimming and J lost 6 bases, with 11 bases between them. The germline V gene encodes CDR1 SNHLY and CDR2 FYNNEI. This CDR3 is built from 12 residues. CDR3 amino acids: CASRWVVAEAFF. DNA of the CDR3: TGTGCCAGCAGATGGGTGGTGGCTGAAGCTTTCTTT.

As to this clonotype: One junction end does not reproduce the germline sequence, and a read error may be involved. CDR3 in DNA: TGTGCCAGCAGTGAAGGACAGGCTCTAGCCAAAAACATTCGGTACTTC. Encoded protein: CASSEGQALAKNIRYF. The rearrangement links TRBV6-1 to TRBJ2-4; the D gene is possibly TRBD1 (6 bases). The CDR3 sequence is 16 residues long. Germline assignment: CDR1 MNHNS and CDR2 SASEGT.

This clonotype was recorded at least ten times. This rearrangement joins TRBV7-8 to TRBJ1-4; a weak D match, TRBD1 (5 bases). The CDR3 covers 18 residues. The V end lost 0 bases, the J end lost 6 bases, and 20 bases lay between the germline ends. In germline, CDR1 is SGHVS, CDR2 FQNEAQ. DNA of the CDR3: TGTGCCAGCAGCTTAGCGAGGCAGTTGGCAGGGTTGGATGAAAAACTGTTTTTT. This sequence encodes CASSLARQLAGLDEKLFF.

In its sample, this clonotype was seen many times. The V gene is TRBV19, the J gene TRBJ2-3; TRBD2 aligns across 8 bases. The CDR3 length is 17 residues. Germline loops: CDR1 LNHDA, CDR2 SQIVND (reference sequence). J lost 2 bases, V lost 3 bases, and 10 bases had no gene match. The CDR3 reads CASSIPLERETTDTQYF. CDR3 in DNA: TGTGCCAGTAGTATCCCCCTAGAGCGGGAGACCACAGATACGCAGTATTTT.

This clonotype showed up many times. This chain joins TRBV5-1 and TRBJ2-5; 9 positions agree with TRBD1. With V trimmed by 0 bases and J by 4 bases, 10 bases remained unmatched. The CDR3 has 17 residues. Per germline, CDR1 SGHRS and CDR2 YFSETQ. The CDR3 reads CASSLAGTGGWGETQYF. CDR3 nucleotide sequence: TGCGCCAGCAGCTTGGCAGGAACAGGGGGCTGGGGAGAGACCCAGTACTTC.

This clonotype was seen more than once but under ten times. V usage is TRBV4-1 and J usage is TRBJ2-7; tentatively, D is TRBD1 (7 bases). With 3 bases removed from V and 2 bases from J, the gap between germline ends came to 14 bases. Looked up from germline, CDR1 is MGHRA and CDR2 is YSYEKL. This CDR3 spans 15 amino acids. The CDR3 region is CASSQRDSLTYEQYF. CDR3 DNA sequence: TGCGCCAGCAGCCAGCGGGACAGCCTAACCTACGAGCAGTACTTC.

This clonotype was recorded many times. The V and J genes are TRBV19 and TRBJ2-1, with D possibly matching TRBD2 (5 bases). Germline V gives CDR1 LNHDA, CDR2 SQIVND (reference sequence). The CDR3 runs 17 residues. Trimming stripped 5 bases from V and 2 bases from J, with 19 bases between. The CDR3 spells CASSPRPQEVTYNEQFF. CDR3 sequence (DNA): TGTGCCAGTAGTCCCCGGCCGCAGGAGGTCACCTACAATGAGCAGTTCTTC.

This clonotype was seen once. No conserved phenylalanine or tryptophan is present at the end of the CDR3, so a read error is the likely explanation. V and J are TRBV6-2 or TRBV6-3 and TRBJ2-1, with 8 bases aligning to TRBD2. The CDR3 has 11 residues. Germline lookup yields CDR1 MNHEY and CDR2 SVGEGT. CDR3 in DNA: TGTGCCAACAGTCTAGCGGGTGAGCAGTTCTCC. This encodes CANSLAGEQFS.

There are many counts of this clonotype. The gene calls are TRBV12-3 or TRBV12-4 and TRBJ2-2; TRBD1 is a possible D gene (6 bases). This CDR3 has 15 amino acids. V was trimmed by 10 bases and J by 5 bases, leaving 20 bases between them. For the CDR3, the DNA is TGTGCCATCTCGGGCGTGCAGGGGAAGACCGGGGAGCTGTTTTTT. Protein: CAISGVQGKTGELFF.

Ten or more counts support this clonotype. The chain carries TRBV27 and TRBJ2-7; D remains ambiguous. This CDR3 is built from 11 residues. Germline V gene lookup returns CDR1 MNHEY and CDR2 SMNVEV (reference sequence). Trimming cost V 8 bases and J 3 bases, with 8 bases left between them. CDR3 amino acids: CASGNNYEQYF. The CDR3, as DNA: TGTGCCAGCGGAAATAACTACGAGCAGTACTTC.

V is TRBV28 and J is TRBJ2-3; possibly TRBD2 for D (5 bases). The CDR3 consists of 15 residues. The V end was cut by 6 bases, the J end by 3 bases, with 16 bases between. Germline CDR1 MDHEN, CDR2 SYDVKM. The CDR3 sequence is CASRLSEVSTDTQYF. As DNA, the CDR3 is TGTGCCAGCAGACTTAGCGAGGTCAGTACAGATACGCAGTATTTT.

This clonotype has at least ten counts. V and J are TRBV6-5 and TRBJ1-1; possible D gene TRBD1, 6 bases. V dropped 5 bases and J dropped 3 bases, with 13 bases sitting between them. The CDR3 length is 14 residues. Germline lookup yields CDR1 MNHEY and CDR2 SVGAGI. CDR3 DNA sequence: TGTGCCAGCAGTAGGGGGTATATAGACACTGAAGCTTTCTTT. Translating it yields CASSRGYIDTEAFF.

Note on this clonotype: This may come from a read error, since a much larger clone is one base off. J is TRBJ1-3 and V is TRBV27, with D possibly being TRBD1 (5 bases). The CDR3 contains 15 residues. CDR1 is MNHEY and CDR2 is SMNVEV in the germline V gene (reference sequence). Trimming left V 5 bases short and J 7 bases short, with 18 bases between. The CDR3 loop reads CASSAIPPGPNTIYF. For the CDR3, the DNA is TGTGCCAGCAGTGCCATTCCCCCAGGGCCGAACACCATATATTTT.

This clonotype has at least ten counts. This chain joins TRBV27 and TRBJ1-5; 9 bases map to TRBD1. Germline lookup yields CDR1 MNHEY and CDR2 SMNVEV (reference sequence). The CDR3 loop spans 14 amino acids. V shed 8 bases and J 4 bases; nucleotides not matched to a gene: 6. CDR3 bases: TGTGCCAGCGGAAGGACAGGGGCAAATCAGCCCCAGCATTTT. The encoded protein is CASGRTGANQPQHF.

Many counts were recorded for this clonotype. The chain links TRBV5-6 to TRBJ2-7; D possibly corresponds to TRBD1 (5 bases). CDR3 length: 17 amino acids. In germline, CDR1 is SGHDT, CDR2 YYEEEE. Between the trimmed V and J ends, which lost 0 bases and 4 bases, there was a span of 20 bases. CDR3 sequence: CASSLAGLGRELYEQYF. For the CDR3, the DNA is TGTGCCAGCAGCTTGGCTGGGCTAGGCAGGGAACTTTACGAGCAGTACTTC.

This clonotype was seen many times. The chain employs TRBV27 and TRBJ1-3, with 8 positions matching TRBD1. Germline V gene sequence: CDR1 MNHEY, CDR2 SMNVEV (reference sequence). The CDR3 is 17 amino acids. J lost 4 bases, V lost 3 bases, and 11 bases had no gene match. The CDR3 DNA reads as TGTGCCAGCAGTTTTTGGCCCCCAGGGGGCGAGGGAAACACCATATATTTT. It translates to CASSFWPPGGEGNTIYF.

This clonotype was recorded many times. The genes are TRBV28 and TRBJ2-3; maybe TRBD1 (7 bases). In germline, CDR1 is MDHEN, CDR2 SYDVKM. V lost 3 bases and J 5 bases, leaving 12 bases between the germline ends. The length of the CDR3 is 14 residues. The CDR3 loop reads CASSLEGAIDTQYF. In DNA form, the CDR3 reads TGTGCCAGCAGTTTGGAGGGGGCAATAGATACGCAGTATTTT.

This rearrangement joins TRBV24-1 to TRBJ2-3; TRBD2 matches 13 bases. With V trimmed by 4 bases and J by 3 bases, 3 bases remained unmatched. The germline gives CDR1 KGHDR, CDR2 SFDVKD. CDR3 length: 16 amino acids. This CDR3 reads CATSEKTSGRTDTQYF. The CDR3 DNA sequence: TGTGCCACCAGTGAAAAGACTAGCGGGAGGACAGATACGCAGTATTTT.

The rearrangement uses TRBV4-1 and TRBJ2-1; 7 bases match TRBD1. CDR1 and CDR2 (germline): MGHRA, YSYEKL. The V and J ends lost 4 bases and 0 bases, in that order; junction bases with no gene match: 24. CDR3 length equals 22 residues. The CDR3 DNA reads as TGCGCCAGCAGCCGCTCGGCTAACTCCGGGACAGCGTTTACTAGCTCCTACAATGAGCAGTTCTTC. Its protein is CASSRSANSGTAFTSSYNEQFF.

This clonotype has at least ten counts. The J gene is TRBJ2-7, the V gene TRBV27, with D unclear. V lost 5 bases and J lost 2, with 13 bases in between. The CDR3 has 14 residues. CDR1 and CDR2 from the germline V gene are MNHEY and SMNVEV (reference sequence). The CDR3 sequence is CASSPERTPYEQYF. The CDR3 nucleotides are TGTGCCAGCAGTCCCGAGCGAACCCCCTACGAGCAGTACTTC.

This clonotype was seen repeatedly, ten times or more. V gene TRBV19 combines with J gene TRBJ2-3, with TRBD2 matching over 9 bases. The V gene end was trimmed by 3 bases and the J gene end by 7 bases; junction bases not matched to a gene: 5. The CDR3 contains 14 residues. Germline V gene lookup returns CDR1 LNHDA and CDR2 SQIVND (reference sequence). Written as DNA, the CDR3 is TGTGCCAGTAGTATGTCTAGCGGGACCCATACGCAGTATTTT. The encoded protein is CASSMSSGTHTQYF.

In regard to this clonotype: A much larger clone differs from this one at a single base, so this may be a read error. The chain is built from TRBV5-6 and TRBJ1-1; D gene unclear. CDR1 and CDR2 (germline): SGHDT, YYEEEE. The CDR3 sequence is 13 residues long. CDR3 loop: CASSLHSVAEALF. The CDR3 bases are TGTGCCAGCAGCTTGCATTCGGTCGCTGAAGCTCTCTTT.

Concerning this clonotype: A single base separates this from a much larger clone, so it may be a read error. The chain employs TRBV12-3 or TRBV12-4 and TRBJ2-7; D possibly corresponds to TRBD2 (5 bases). The CDR3 sequence is 12 residues long. The CDR3 loop reads CASSWNDYGQYF. The DNA of the CDR3 is TGTGCCAGCAGTTGGAACGACTACGGGCAGTACTTC.

As to this clonotype: This could be a read error, since a much larger clone is one nucleotide away. The chain uses TRBV6-5 and TRBJ2-7; D gene unclear. CDR1 and CDR2 from the germline V gene are MNHEY and SVGAGI. The CDR3 totals 11 residues. In nucleotides, the CDR3 is TGTGCCAGCAGTTACTCGGGCGAGCGGTACTTC. It yields the protein CASSYSGERYF.

The table lists this clonotype with many counts. CDR3 coding DNA: TGTGCCAGCAGTCCCACAGGGGGAGCGGCAAGCTCCTACAATGAGCAGTTCTTC. This gives the protein CASSPTGGAASSYNEQFF. The chain links TRBV27 to TRBJ2-1; TRBD1 agrees at 8 bases. V was clipped by 5 bases and J by 0 bases; unmatched bases: 12. Per the germline V gene, CDR1 is MNHEY and CDR2 is SMNVEV (reference sequence). The CDR3 sequence is 18 residues long.

Comments on this clonotype: With a much larger clone just one base away, this may be a read error. The CDR3 ends on some other residue instead of the conserved phenylalanine or tryptophan, so this is likely a read error. This chain joins TRBV5-4 and TRBJ2-7; D is perhaps TRBD2 (6 bases). CDR3 length equals 15 residues. Germline V gene lookup returns CDR1 SGHNT and CDR2 YYREEE (reference sequence). Trimming removed 4 bases from V and 4 bases from J, with 18 bases in between. CDR3 protein: CASSLIAAPRYEQYL. CDR3 nucleotides: TGTGCCAGCAGCCTGATAGCGGCGCCTAGGTACGAGCAGTACCTC.

Many counts were recorded for this clonotype. The chain is built from TRBV9 and TRBJ2-3; possible D gene TRBD1, 6 bases. The germline V and J ends were trimmed by 4 bases and 3 bases, with 15 bases remaining between them. CDR1 and CDR2 from the germline V gene are SGDLS and YYNGEE. CDR3 length: 15 amino acids. CDR3 protein: CASSPAGTPTDTQYF. In nucleotides, the CDR3 is TGTGCCAGCAGCCCAGCCGGGACACCAACAGATACGCAGTATTTT.